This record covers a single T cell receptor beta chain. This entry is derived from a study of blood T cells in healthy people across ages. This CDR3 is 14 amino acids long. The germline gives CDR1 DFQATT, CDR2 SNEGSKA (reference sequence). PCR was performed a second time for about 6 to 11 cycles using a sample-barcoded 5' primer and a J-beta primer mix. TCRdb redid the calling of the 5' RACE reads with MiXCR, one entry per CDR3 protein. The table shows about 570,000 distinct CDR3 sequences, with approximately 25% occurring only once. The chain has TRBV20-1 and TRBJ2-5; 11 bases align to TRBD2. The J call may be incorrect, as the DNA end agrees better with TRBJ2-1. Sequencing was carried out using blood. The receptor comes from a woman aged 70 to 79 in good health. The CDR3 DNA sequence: TGCAGTGCTAAAGATAGCGGGGGGGCCAATGAGCAGTTCTTC. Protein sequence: CSAKDSGGANEQFF.